This entry concerns a single T cell receptor (beta chain). The entry originates in a study of blood T cell repertoires in COVID-19. The CDR3 extends over 17 amino acids. With 5 bases removed from V and 6 bases from J, the gap between germline ends came to 25 bases. CDR1 is LNHDA and CDR2 is SQIVND in the germline V gene (reference sequence). Measured with immunoSEQ multiplex PCR; TCRdb has only the in-frame clones, and not every one. Of 110,000 or so clones listed, approximately 80% are singletons. The chain has TRBV19 and TRBJ1-2; TRBD1 might be the D (5 bases). The TCR was taken from a man aged 65-85 years with acute or convalescent COVID-19. Material: peripheral blood. CDR3 DNA: TGTGCCAGTAGTCGCAGGGCAAATTCGGCCAGGATTCATGGCTACACCTTC. Translated, it gives CASSRRANSARIHGYTF.